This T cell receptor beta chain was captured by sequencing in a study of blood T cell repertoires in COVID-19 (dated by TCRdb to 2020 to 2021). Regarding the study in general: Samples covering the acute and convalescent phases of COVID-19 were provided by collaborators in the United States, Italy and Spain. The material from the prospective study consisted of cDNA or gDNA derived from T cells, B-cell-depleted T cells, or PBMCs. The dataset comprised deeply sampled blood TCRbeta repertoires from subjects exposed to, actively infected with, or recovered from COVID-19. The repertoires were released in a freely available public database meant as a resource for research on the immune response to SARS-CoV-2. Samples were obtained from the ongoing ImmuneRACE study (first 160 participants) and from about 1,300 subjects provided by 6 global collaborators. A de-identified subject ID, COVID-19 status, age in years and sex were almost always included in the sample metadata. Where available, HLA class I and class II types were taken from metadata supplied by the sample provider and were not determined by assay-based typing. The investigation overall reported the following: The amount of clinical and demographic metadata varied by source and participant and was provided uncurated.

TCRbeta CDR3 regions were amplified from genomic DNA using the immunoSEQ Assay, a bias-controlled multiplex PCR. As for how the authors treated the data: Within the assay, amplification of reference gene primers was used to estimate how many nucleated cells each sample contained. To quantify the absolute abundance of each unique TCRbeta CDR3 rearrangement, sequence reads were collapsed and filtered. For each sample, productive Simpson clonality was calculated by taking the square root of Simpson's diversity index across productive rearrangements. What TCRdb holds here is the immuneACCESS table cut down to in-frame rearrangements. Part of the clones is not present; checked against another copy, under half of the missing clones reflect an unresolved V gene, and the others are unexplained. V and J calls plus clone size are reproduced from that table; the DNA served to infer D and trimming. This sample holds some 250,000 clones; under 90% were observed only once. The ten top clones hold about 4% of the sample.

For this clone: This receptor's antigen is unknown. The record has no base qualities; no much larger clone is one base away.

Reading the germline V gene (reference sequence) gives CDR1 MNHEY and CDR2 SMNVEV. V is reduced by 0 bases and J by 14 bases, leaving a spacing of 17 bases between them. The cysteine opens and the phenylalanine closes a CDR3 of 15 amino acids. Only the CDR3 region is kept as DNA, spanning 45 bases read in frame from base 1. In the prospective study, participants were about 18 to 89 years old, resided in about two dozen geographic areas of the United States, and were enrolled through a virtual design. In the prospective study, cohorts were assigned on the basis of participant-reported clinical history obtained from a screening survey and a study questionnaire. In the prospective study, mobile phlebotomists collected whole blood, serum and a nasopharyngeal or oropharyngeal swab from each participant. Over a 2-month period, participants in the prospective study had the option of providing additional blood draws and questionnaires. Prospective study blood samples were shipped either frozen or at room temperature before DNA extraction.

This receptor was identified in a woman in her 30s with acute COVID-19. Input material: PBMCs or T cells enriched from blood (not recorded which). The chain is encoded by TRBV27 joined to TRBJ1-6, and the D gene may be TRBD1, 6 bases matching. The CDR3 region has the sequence CASSLSGDNGLSLHF. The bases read TGTGCCAGCAGTTTATCTGGGGACAACGGATTGTCCCTCCACTTT.